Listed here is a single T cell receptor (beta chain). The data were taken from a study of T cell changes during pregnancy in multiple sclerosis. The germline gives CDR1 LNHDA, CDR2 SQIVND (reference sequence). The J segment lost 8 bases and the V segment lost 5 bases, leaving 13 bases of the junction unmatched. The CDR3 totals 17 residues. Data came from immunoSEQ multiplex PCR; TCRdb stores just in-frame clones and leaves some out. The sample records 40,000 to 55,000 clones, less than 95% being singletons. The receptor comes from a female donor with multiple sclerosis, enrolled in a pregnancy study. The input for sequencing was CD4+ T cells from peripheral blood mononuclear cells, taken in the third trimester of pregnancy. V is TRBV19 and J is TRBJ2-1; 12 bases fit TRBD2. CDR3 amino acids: CASSVADWASGRDEQFF. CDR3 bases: TGTGCCAGTAGTGTAGCAGACTGGGCTAGCGGGAGGGATGAGCAGTTCTTC.